The clone carrying this T cell receptor beta chain was seen repeatedly, ten times or more. V lost 0 bases and J 7 bases, leaving 7 bases between the germline ends. CDR3 length equals 13 residues. The V gene's germline CDR1 is LNHNV and CDR2 YYDKDF (reference sequence). This specimen comes from a study of T-cell reconstitution after alpha-beta-depleted transplantation in children. Unique molecular identifiers were incorporated into the prepared TCRbeta library. Each CDR3 protein gets one entry after TCRdb re-called the PCR reads with MiXCR. Among 640,000 or so distinct CDR3 sequences, approximately 17% were seen once, and the ten largest hold about 1.1%.

The starting material was PBMCs from the stem cell graft donor, obtained from the stem cell graft. This chain links TRBV15 with TRBJ1-5; D gene uncertain. The TCR comes from a human donor who donated a stem cell graft to a child with acute myeloid leukemia. CDR3 loop: CATSRDRMQPQHF. In DNA form, the CDR3 reads TGTGCCACCAGCAGAGATCGTATGCAGCCCCAGCATTTT.